Below, one T cell receptor (beta chain) is given with its context. Its antigen is undetermined. Genomic DNA was employed as the template in profiling TCR beta VDJ and CDR3. From the reads, TCRdb called clonotypes with MiXCR, one entry per CDR3 protein. The data hold under 250,000 distinct CDR3 sequences, with over 55% observed a single time. This sample stems from a study of CD8+CD57+ T cells in acquired aplastic anemia. On the study more broadly: Sorted CD4+ and CD8+ cell DNA averaged roughly 3.2 ug. Study-wide results and caveats: Researchers reported that CD8+ Simpson's diversity was not significantly different in patients versus controls.

By flow cytometry, patients selected for sequencing had shown an expansion of CD8+CD57+ cells. Every patient presented with severe acquired aplastic anemia. Untreated patients provided the blood samples, with no therapy given before sampling. V was clipped by 7 bases and J by 6 bases, with 18 bases between them. CDR1 SNHLY and CDR2 FYNNEI come from the germline V gene. The CDR3 is made up of 14 amino acids. Sequenced material: sorted CD4+, CD8+, or CD8+CD57+ T cells (not recorded which) from PBMCs. This clonotype originated in a human donor with aplastic anemia. The J gene is TRBJ1-2, the V gene TRBV2; D not certain. This CDR3 reads CASTSFEAEDGYTF. In nucleotides, the CDR3 is TGTGCCAGCACCTCCTTTGAAGCGGAGGATGGCTACACCTTC.